This TCR beta chain was sequenced for a study of blood T cell repertoires in COVID-19. On the study more broadly: The United States, Italy and Spain were the sources of the acute and convalescent COVID-19 samples.

Authors' methods: Estimates of nucleated cell counts were drawn from the amplification of reference gene primers. The data were produced by immunoSEQ multiplex PCR, yet TCRdb's version contains in-frame clones alone and is incomplete. The V and J calls and clone size are taken from that table; D and trimming were inferred from the DNA. In the table there are about 200,000 clones, around 80% of which are singletons. The germline gives CDR1 SEHNR, CDR2 FQNEAQ (reference sequence). Trimming pared 4 bases from V and 1 base from J, leaving 14 bases between. CDR3 length: 16 amino acids. The sequenced sample was peripheral blood. The V gene is TRBV7-9, the J gene TRBJ1-3; D unresolved. This clonotype was obtained from a woman aged 80 or older with acute or convalescent COVID-19. The CDR3 loop is CASSSRGGRSGNTIYF. CDR3 DNA: TGTGCCAGCAGCTCACGGGGAGGAAGATCTGGAAACACCATATATTTT.